One and the same sample provided the 18 T cell receptor beta chains below, sequenced in a study of T cell repertoires in cytomegalovirus infection. Each CDR3 protein is one row after TCRdb ran MiXCR on the reads. The sample includes 350,000 to 450,000 distinct CDR3 sequences, roughly 20% of them seen just once. The sequenced material came from PBMCs. The receptors shown here come from a human donor in good health (CMV status not recorded). Some clones in this sample may be carry-over from other donors' samples.

This clonotype has just a few counts. The V call is TRBV6-2 or TRBV6-3, the J call TRBJ2-3; TRBD2 matches at 12 bases. The CDR3 covers 15 residues. Germline lookup yields CDR1 MNHEY and CDR2 SVGEGT. V trimming: 6 bases; J trimming: 5 bases; junction bases outside the gene matches: 6. CDR3 sequence reads: CASSPTSGRRDTQYF. CDR3 nucleotide sequence: TGTGCCAGCAGCCCCACTAGCGGGAGGAGAGATACGCAGTATTTT.

This clonotype was detected many times. The chain has TRBV7-2 and TRBJ2-1; no clear D gene. Per the germline V gene, CDR1 is SGHTA and CDR2 is FQGNSA. CDR3 length equals 12 residues. Trimming removed 5 bases at V and 0 bases at J, with 2 bases between. DNA of the CDR3: TGTGCCAGCAGCCCCTCCTACAATGAGCAGTTCTTC. Translation gives CASSPSYNEQFF.

This clonotype was picked up many times. The chain carries TRBV7-2 and TRBJ1-1; D not resolved. The CDR3 sequence is 13 residues long. Deletions cut 1 base from V and 2 bases from J, with 5 bases between. Per germline, CDR1 SGHTA and CDR2 FQGNSA. Here the CDR3 DNA reads TGTGCCAGCAGCTTAGAACTCAACACTGAAGCTTTCTTT. It encodes CASSLELNTEAFF. Full variable domain (missing parts from reference TRBV7-2 and TRBJ1-1): GAGVSQSPSNKVTEKGKDVELRCDPISGHTALYWYRQSLGQGLEFLIYFQGNSAPDKSGLPSDRFSAERTGGSVSTLTIQRTQQEDSAVYLCASSLELNTEAFFGQGTRLTVV.

This chain connects TRBV5-5 to TRBJ2-5, with D perhaps matching TRBD1 or TRBD2 (7 bases each). Per germline, CDR1 SGHKS and CDR2 YYEKEE (reference sequence). The CDR3 consists of 13 residues. With 6 bases removed from V and 3 bases from J, the gap between germline ends came to 12 bases. CDR3 DNA sequence: TGTGCCAGCACCAGCGGGACAGAAGAGACCCAGTACTTC. Its translation: CASTSGTEETQYF.

This clonotype was picked up many times. The CDR3 is CASSDGRRFGLGTDTQYF. As DNA, the CDR3 is TGCGCCAGCAGCGACGGGAGAAGGTTTGGATTGGGCACAGATACGCAGTATTTT. This chain uses TRBV4-3 with TRBJ2-3; D might be TRBD2 (6 bases). CDR3 length: 18 residues. Germline CDR1 is LGHNA and CDR2 is YSLEER. The V gene lost 5 bases and the J gene lost 1 base, with 22 bases spanning the gap.

For this clonotype: A read error may account for a junction end that differs from germline. The V call is TRBV15, the J call TRBJ1-2; no clear D gene. CDR1 is LNHNV, CDR2 YYDKDF, per germline (reference sequence). CDR3 size: 16 residues. CDR3 bases: TGTGCCACCAGCAGAGAATTCGGTCCTACTAACTTTGGCTACACCTTC. Protein: CATSREFGPTNFGYTF. Variable domain in full (rest from reference TRBV15 and TRBJ1-2): DAMVIQNPRYQVTQFGKPVTLSCSQTLNHNVMYWYQQKSSQAPKLLFHYYDKDFNNEADTPDNFQSRRPNTSFCFLDIRSPGLGDTAMYLCATSREFGPTNFGYTFGSGTRLTVV.

This clonotype was found many times. The chain joins TRBV7-9 to TRBJ2-5; D is possibly TRBD2 (5 bases). Looked up from germline, CDR1 is SEHNR and CDR2 is FQNEAQ (reference sequence). This CDR3 has 15 amino acids. With 1 base removed from V and 2 bases from J, the gap between germline ends came to 11 bases. In DNA form, the CDR3 reads TGTGCCAGCAGCTTAGAGGCTAGCCTACAAGAGACCCAGTACTTC. As protein: CASSLEASLQETQYF.

The chain is built from TRBV4-1 and TRBJ1-4; a weak D match, TRBD1 (6 bases). V was shortened by 3 bases and J by 7 bases, with 18 bases between the two germline ends. The germline gives CDR1 MGHRA, CDR2 YSYEKL. This CDR3 has 16 amino acids. In DNA, the CDR3 is TGCGCCAGCAGCCAGCCACAGGGCGCCTACAGTGAAAAACTGTTTTTT. Residues: CASSQPQGAYSEKLFF.

This clonotype was counted only a few times. The J gene is TRBJ2-3, the V gene TRBV15; TRBD2 is a possible D gene (7 bases). Per the germline V gene, CDR1 is LNHNV and CDR2 is YYDKDF (reference sequence). Trimming cost V 2 bases and J 5 bases, with 17 bases left between them. This CDR3 is 16 amino acids long. DNA for the CDR3: TGTGCCACCAGCAGATCCGGGGGGCCAGCGGGAGATACGCAGTATTTT. Protein product: CATSRSGGPAGDTQYF.

The J gene is TRBJ2-7, the V gene TRBV7-9, with D possibly called TRBD1 or TRBD2 (5 bases each). V lost 5 bases and J lost 3, with 23 bases in between. Germline V gives CDR1 SEHNR, CDR2 FQNEAQ (reference sequence). The CDR3 is 17 amino acids. CDR3 in DNA: TGTGCCAGCAGCGACCTGGGGACGGCTCCCGGCGACTACGAGCAGTACTTC. Translation gives CASSDLGTAPGDYEQYF.

Turning to this clonotype: This may arise from a read error, as a much more abundant clone is one base away. V usage is TRBV7-2 and J usage is TRBJ2-1; possible D gene TRBD1, 5 bases. This CDR3 comprises 15 residues. Germline V gene sequence: CDR1 SGHTA, CDR2 FQGNSA. The CDR3 here is CSSSLEGVGYNEQFF. CDR3 nucleotide sequence: TGTTCCAGCAGCTTAGAAGGGGTAGGCTACAATGAGCAGTTCTTC. The entire variable domain, with the rest obtained from reference TRBV7-2 and TRBJ2-1, is as follows: GAGVSQSPSNKVTEKGKDVELRCDPISGHTALYWYRQSLGQGLEFLIYFQGNSAPDKSGLPSDRFSAERTGGSVSTLTIQRTQQEDSAVYLCSSSLEGVGYNEQFFGPGTRLTVL.

This clonotype was seen a handful of times. The CDR3 nucleotides are TGTGCCAGCTCACCATTGGGTTCTAACAGGGAAGTCACTGAAGCTTTCTTT. Translated, it gives CASSPLGSNREVTEAFF. The chain recombines TRBV18 with TRBJ1-1, with a tentative D call TRBD1 (6 bases). Germline loops: CDR1 KGHSH, CDR2 LQKENI. There are 17 residues in the CDR3. V gave up 2 bases and J gave up 4 bases, with 20 bases separating them.

The chain uses TRBV27 and TRBJ1-6; 9 nucleotides match TRBD1. This CDR3 has 18 amino acids. The V and J ends lost 5 bases and 9 bases, in that order; junction bases with no gene match: 17. The germline V gene has CDR1 MNHEY and CDR2 SMNVEV (reference sequence). The CDR3 DNA reads TGTGCCAGCAGTCCGATAACTCTACAGGGGGCAAGAATTTCACCCCTCCACTTT. As protein: CASSPITLQGARISPLHF.

This clonotype was detected ten times or more. The rearrangement joins TRBV7-9 to TRBJ2-5; a weak D match, TRBD2 (5 bases). This CDR3 is built from 16 residues. V lost 3 bases and J lost 0, with 14 bases in between. CDR1 and CDR2 (germline): SEHNR, FQNEAQ (reference sequence). This CDR3 reads CASSFRTALYQETQYF. CDR3 coding DNA: TGTGCCAGCAGCTTTAGGACTGCGTTGTACCAAGAGACCCAGTACTTC.

This clonotype was found many times. The rearrangement links TRBV4-3 to TRBJ2-5, with TRBD1 identical over 8 bases. This CDR3 is built from 16 residues. The trim removed 4 bases at V and 3 bases at J, leaving 10 bases unmatched. CDR1 is LGHNA and CDR2 is YSLEER in the germline V gene. CDR3 in amino acids: CASSRTGLDAEETQYF. CDR3 bases: TGCGCCAGCAGCCGGACAGGGTTGGACGCGGAAGAGACCCAGTACTTC.

This clonotype has ten or more counts. The chain's CDR3 is CASTAGNEKLFF. The CDR3 bases are TGTGCCAGCACCGCGGGGAATGAAAAACTGTTTTTT. The V and J genes are TRBV7-9 and TRBJ1-4; D uncertain. The CDR3 is made up of 12 amino acids. Germline loops: CDR1 SEHNR, CDR2 FQNEAQ (reference sequence). The V end lost 7 bases, the J end lost 5 bases, and 8 bases lay between the germline ends.

The genes are TRBV12-3 or TRBV12-4 and TRBJ2-5; 7 bases map to TRBD2. This CDR3 is 19 amino acids long. V was pared by 2 bases and J by 0 bases, with 15 bases of the junction left unmatched. The CDR3 nucleotides read TGTGCCAGCAGTTTACTGTTTCCCCTAACGGGAGGTAACCAAGAGACCCAGTACTTC. Translated, it gives CASSLLFPLTGGNQETQYF.

A remark on this clonotype: This could be a read error, since a much larger clone is one nucleotide away. This rearrangement joins TRBV6-2 or TRBV6-3 to TRBJ2-7, with 12 bases that match TRBD2. Germline-derived CDR1 and CDR2 are MNHEY and SVGEGT. CDR3 length: 14 residues. CDR3 sequence (DNA): TGTCCCAGCAGTACGACTAGCGGGAGCGACGAGCAGTACTTC. This codes for CPSSTTSGSDEQYF.